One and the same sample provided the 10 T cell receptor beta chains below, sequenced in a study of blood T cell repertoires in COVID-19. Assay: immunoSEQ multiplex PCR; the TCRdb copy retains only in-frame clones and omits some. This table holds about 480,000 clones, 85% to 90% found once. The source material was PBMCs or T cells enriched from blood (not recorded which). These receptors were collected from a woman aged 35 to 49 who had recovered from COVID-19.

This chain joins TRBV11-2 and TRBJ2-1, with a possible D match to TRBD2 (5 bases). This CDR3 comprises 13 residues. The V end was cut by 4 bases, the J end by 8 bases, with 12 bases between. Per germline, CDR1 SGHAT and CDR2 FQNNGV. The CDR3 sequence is CASSSYPEDEQFF. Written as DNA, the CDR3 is TGTGCCAGCAGCTCGTACCCGGAGGATGAGCAGTTCTTC.

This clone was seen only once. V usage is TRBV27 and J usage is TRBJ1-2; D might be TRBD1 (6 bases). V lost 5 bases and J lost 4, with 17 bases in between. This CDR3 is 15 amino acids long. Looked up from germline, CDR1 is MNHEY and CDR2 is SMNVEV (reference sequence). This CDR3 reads CASSPVGAGRYGYTF. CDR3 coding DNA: TGTGCCAGCAGTCCCGTGGGGGCGGGTCGCTATGGCTACACCTTC.

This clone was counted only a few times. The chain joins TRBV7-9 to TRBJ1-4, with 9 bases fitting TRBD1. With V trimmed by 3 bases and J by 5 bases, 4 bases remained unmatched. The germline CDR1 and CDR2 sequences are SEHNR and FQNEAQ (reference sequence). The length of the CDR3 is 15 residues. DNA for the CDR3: TGTGCCAGCAGCTTGGACAGGGGCGCGAATGAAAAACTGTTTTTT. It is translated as CASSLDRGANEKLFF.

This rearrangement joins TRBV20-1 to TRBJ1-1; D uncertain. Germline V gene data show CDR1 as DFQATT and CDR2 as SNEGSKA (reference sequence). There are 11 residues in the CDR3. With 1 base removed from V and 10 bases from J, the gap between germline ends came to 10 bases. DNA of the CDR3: TGCAGTGCTAGAGTAACCCCCGGAGCTTTCTTT. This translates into CSARVTPGAFF.

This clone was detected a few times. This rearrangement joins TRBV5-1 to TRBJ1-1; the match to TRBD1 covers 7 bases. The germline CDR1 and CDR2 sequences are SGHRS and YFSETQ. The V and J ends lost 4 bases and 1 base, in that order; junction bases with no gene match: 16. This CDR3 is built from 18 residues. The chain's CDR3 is CASSLYTDREITNTEAFF. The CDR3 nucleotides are TGCGCCAGCAGCCTATACACCGACAGGGAAATAACGAACACTGAAGCTTTCTTT.

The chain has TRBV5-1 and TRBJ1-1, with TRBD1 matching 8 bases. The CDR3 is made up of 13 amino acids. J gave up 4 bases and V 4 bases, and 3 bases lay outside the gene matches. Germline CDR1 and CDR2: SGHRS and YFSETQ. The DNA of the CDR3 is TGCGCCAGCAGCCTGGACAGGGCCACTGAAGCTTTCTTT. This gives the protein CASSLDRATEAFF.

The CDR3 region has the DNA TGTGCCAGCAGCTTAGATGGCCGAGCGGGAGGCCTTAGCTCCTACAATGAGCAGTTCTTC. Its translation: CASSLDGRAGGLSSYNEQFF. The chain couples TRBV11-3 to TRBJ2-1, with 9 bases that match TRBD2. Germline V gene sequence: CDR1 SGHNT, CDR2 YENEEA. V trimming: 0 bases; J trimming: 0 bases; junction bases outside the gene matches: 12. The CDR3 is 20 amino acids.

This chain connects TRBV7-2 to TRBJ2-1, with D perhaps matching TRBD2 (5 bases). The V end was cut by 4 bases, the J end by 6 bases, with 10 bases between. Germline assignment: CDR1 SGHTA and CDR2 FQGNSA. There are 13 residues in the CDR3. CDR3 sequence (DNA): TGTGCCAGCAGCTCCCGGGGTGCCAATGAGCAGTTCTTC. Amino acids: CASSSRGANEQFF. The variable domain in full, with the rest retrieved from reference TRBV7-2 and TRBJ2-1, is GAGVSQSPSNKVTEKGKDVELRCDPISGHTALYWYRQSLGQGLEFLIYFQGNSAPDKSGLPSDRFSAERTGGSVSTLTIQRTQQEDSAVYLCASSSRGANEQFFGPGTRLTVL.

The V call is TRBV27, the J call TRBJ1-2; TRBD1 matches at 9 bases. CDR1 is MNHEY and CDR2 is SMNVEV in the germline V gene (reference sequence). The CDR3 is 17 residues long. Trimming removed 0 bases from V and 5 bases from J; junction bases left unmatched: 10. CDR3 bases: TGTGCCAGCAGTTTATCTCGGGACAGGGTGGGGAGGTATGGCTACACCTTC. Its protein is CASSLSRDRVGRYGYTF.

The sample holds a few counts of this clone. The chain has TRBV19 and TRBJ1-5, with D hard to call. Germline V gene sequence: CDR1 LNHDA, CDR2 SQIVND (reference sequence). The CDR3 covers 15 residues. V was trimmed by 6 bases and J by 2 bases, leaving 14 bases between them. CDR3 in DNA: TGTGCCAGTAGCGCAGTGGGCCAGGGCAATCAGCCCCAGCATTTT. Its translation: CASSAVGQGNQPQHF.